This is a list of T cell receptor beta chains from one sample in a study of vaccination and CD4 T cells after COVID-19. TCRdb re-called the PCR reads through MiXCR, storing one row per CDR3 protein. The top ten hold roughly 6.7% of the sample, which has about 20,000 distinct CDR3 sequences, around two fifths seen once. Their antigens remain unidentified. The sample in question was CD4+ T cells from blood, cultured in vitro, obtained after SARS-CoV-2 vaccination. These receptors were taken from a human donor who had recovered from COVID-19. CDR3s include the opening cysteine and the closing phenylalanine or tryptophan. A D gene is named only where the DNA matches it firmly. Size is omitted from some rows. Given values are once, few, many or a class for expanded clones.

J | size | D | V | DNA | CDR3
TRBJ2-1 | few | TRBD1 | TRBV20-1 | TGCAGTGCCACGACAGGGAGCTCCTACAATGAGCAGTTCTTC | CSATTGSSYNEQFF
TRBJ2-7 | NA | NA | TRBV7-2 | TGTGCCAGCAGCCCGGTGGTAGTCTCCTACGAGCAGTACTTC | CASSPVVVSYEQYF
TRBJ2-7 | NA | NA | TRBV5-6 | TGTGCCAGCAGCTTGGGTGACGTATCCTACGAGCAGTACTTC | CASSLGDVSYEQYF
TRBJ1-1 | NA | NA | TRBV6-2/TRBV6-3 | TGTGCCAGCAGACCGCGACAGTCGCCGAACACTGAAGCTTTCTTT | CASRPRQSPNTEAFF
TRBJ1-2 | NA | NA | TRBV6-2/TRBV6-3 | TGTGCCAGCACCAAGACGCCGGGGGGGGTGAATGGCTACACCTTC | CASTKTPGGVNGYTF
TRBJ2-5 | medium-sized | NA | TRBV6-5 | TGTGCCAGCAGTTCCGGGACCAGTCAAGAGACCCAGTACTTC | CASSSGTSQETQYF
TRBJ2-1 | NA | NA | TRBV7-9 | TGTGCCAGCAGCTTAGGGGTCAGTGTGGGGTGGGATGAGCAGTTCTTC | CASSLGVSVGWDEQFF
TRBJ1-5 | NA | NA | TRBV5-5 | TGTGCCAGCAGCCGGGACGTCAGCAATCAGCCCCAGCATTTT | CASSRDVSNQPQHF
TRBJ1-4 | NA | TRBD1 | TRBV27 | TGTGCCAGCGGCCCCCGACAGGGGGGTGAAAAACTGTTTTTT | CASGPRQGGEKLFF
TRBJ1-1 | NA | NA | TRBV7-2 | TGTGCCAGCACCAAAAAGAGGGGGACTGAAGCTTTCTTT | CASTKKRGTEAFF
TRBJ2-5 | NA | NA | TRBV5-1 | TGCGCCAGCAGCTTTGATAGCGAGACCCAATACTTC | CASSFDSETQYF
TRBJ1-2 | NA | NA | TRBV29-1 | TGCAGCGTTGACGTTGCTGGGGCTGGCTACACCTTC | CSVDVAGAGYTF
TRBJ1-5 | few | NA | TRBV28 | TGTGCCAGCAGTTCGCACGGACTTAGCAATCAGCCCCAGCATTTT | CASSSHGLSNQPQHF
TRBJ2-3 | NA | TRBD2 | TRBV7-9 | TGTGCCAGCAGCCTCAGCGGGATCAGCACAGATACGCAGTATTTT | CASSLSGISTDTQYF
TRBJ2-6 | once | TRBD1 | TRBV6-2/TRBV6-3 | TGTGCCAGCAGCCGGGGACAGGGTCTCGTTCCGACTGGGGCCAACGTCCTGACTTTC | CASSRGQGLVPTGANVLTF
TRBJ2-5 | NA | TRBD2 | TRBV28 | TGTGCCAGCAGTTTATTAGGGGCTAGCGGGGCTCCGGGGGGGACCCAGTACTTC | CASSLLGASGAPGGTQYF
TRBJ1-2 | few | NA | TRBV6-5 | TGTGCCAGCAGTTACTGGCCAGGGCACTATGGCTACACCTTC | CASSYWPGHYGYTF
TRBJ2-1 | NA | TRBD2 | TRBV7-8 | TGTGCCAGCAGCCCATCATCCAGGACTAGCGGGAGTCCGCAGTTCTTC | CASSPSSRTSGSPQFF
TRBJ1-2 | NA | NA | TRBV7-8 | TGTGCCAGCAGCTTAAACCACGGCGGCTACACCTTC | CASSLNHGGYTF
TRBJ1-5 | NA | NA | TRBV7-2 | TGTGCCAGCAGCCTAAGGACGCAGGATCAGCCCCAGCATTTT | CASSLRTQDQPQHF
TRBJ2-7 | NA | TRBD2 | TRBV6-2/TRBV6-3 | TGTGCCAGCAGTTACCCTAGCGGACCACCCTACGAGCAGTACTTC | CASSYPSGPPYEQYF
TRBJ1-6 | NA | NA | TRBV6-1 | TGTGCCAGCAGTAACCTCGCGGGGAATTCACCCCTCCACTTT | CASSNLAGNSPLHF
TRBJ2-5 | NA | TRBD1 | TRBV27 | TGTGCCAGCAGTGCCTACAGGGGCGGTGGAGAGACCCAGTACTTC | CASSAYRGGGETQYF
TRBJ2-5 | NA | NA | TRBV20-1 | TGCAGTGCTAGGGAGCCGGGTCCTCAAGAGACCCAGTACTTC | CSAREPGPQETQYF
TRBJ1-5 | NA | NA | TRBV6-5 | TGTGCCAGCAGTTACATGGACCCCGCGGGGATAAGCAATCAGCCCCAGCATTTT | CASSYMDPAGISNQPQHF
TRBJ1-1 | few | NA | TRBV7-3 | TGTGCCAGCAGCGACACCGGGGGGGGGAGGAACACTGAAGCTTTCTTT | CASSDTGGGRNTEAFF
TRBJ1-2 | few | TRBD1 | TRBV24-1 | TGTGCCACCAGTCCAGGACAGGCGGGCAATGGCTACACCTTC | CATSPGQAGNGYTF
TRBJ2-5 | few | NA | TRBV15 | TGTGCCACCAGCTCAACAGGGAAAGAGACCCAGTACTTC | CATSSTGKETQYF
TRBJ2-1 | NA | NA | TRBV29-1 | TGCAGCGTTGAACGGGCGGACAATGAGCAGTTCTTC | CSVERADNEQFF
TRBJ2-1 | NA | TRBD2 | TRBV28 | TGTGCCAGCAGTTTCGCGGGACTAGCGGGGAATGAGCAGTTCTTC | CASSFAGLAGNEQFF
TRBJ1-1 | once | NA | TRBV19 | TGTGCCAGTAGTATAGACAGCTACATGAACACTGAAGCTTTCTTT | CASSIDSYMNTEAFF
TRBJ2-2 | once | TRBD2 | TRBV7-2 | TGTGCCAGCAGCTCCCTCAGCGGGGTGACCGGGGAGCTGTTTTTT | CASSSLSGVTGELFF
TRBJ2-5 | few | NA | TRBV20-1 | TGCAGTGCTAGAGATCGCGAGACCCAGTACTTC | CSARDRETQYF
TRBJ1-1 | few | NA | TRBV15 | TGTGCCACCAGTAGGACAGTGAACACTGAAGCTTTCTTT | CATSRTVNTEAFF
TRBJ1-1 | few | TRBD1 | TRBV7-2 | TGTGCCAGCAGCCCCCAGGGGGTCGACACTGAAGCTTTCTTT | CASSPQGVDTEAFF